The rows below give T cell receptor beta chains drawn from one sample of a study of graft-versus-host responses after intestinal transplantation. Sequenced by immunoSEQ multiplex PCR; TCRdb stores in-frame clones only, minus some. Of 9,500 to 10,000 clones listed, approximately 89% are singletons. The sample in question was PBMCs, obtained 43 to 45 days after intestinal transplant. These receptors originate from a human patient who received an intestinal transplant, so some T cells may come from the graft donor. CDR3s include the opening cysteine and the closing phenylalanine or tryptophan. D genes are given only for firm matches. A clone size is listed for some rows: how often the clone was seen (once, few, many), or a class if it is expanded.

clone_size | j_call | d_call | v_call | cdr3_nt | cdr3_aa
- | TRBJ2-5 | - | TRBV1 | TGCACCAGCAGCTCGGGGGTTGAGACCCAGTACTTC | CTSSSGVETQYF
- | TRBJ1-3 | - | TRBV28 | TGTGCCAGCAGTTTGTGGCAGGGGCTAAAAGCTTCTGGAAACACCATATATTTT | CASSLWQGLKASGNTIYF
- | TRBJ1-3 | - | TRBV27 | TGTGCCAGCTCGACGGCCCTCTCTGGAAACACCATATATTTT | CASSTALSGNTIYF
- | TRBJ2-3 | - | TRBV19 | TGTGCCAGTAACGACAGGGAGGCAGATACGCAGTATTTT | CASNDREADTQYF
- | TRBJ2-3 | - | TRBV29-1 | TGCAGCGTTGTCACAGGTACCCGGGGCACAGATACGCAGTATTTT | CSVVTGTRGTDTQYF
- | TRBJ2-7 | - | TRBV10-2 | TGCGCCAGCAGTGAGGGGGACCCTGGGGTCGAGCAGTACTTC | CASSEGDPGVEQYF
- | TRBJ2-7 | TRBD2 | TRBV28 | TGTGCCAGCAGTTCAACTAGCGGAACCTACGAGCAGTACTTC | CASSSTSGTYEQYF
- | TRBJ1-3 | - | TRBV7-6 | TGTGCCAGCAGCTTAGCCCCGTCTTGGGCCTCTGGAAACACCATATATTTT | CASSLAPSWASGNTIYF
- | TRBJ2-3 | - | TRBV28 | TGTGCCAGCAGTTTCCCCCGGCGGGGCCCAAGCACAGATACGCAGTATTTT | CASSFPRRGPSTDTQYF
- | TRBJ1-5 | - | TRBV2 | TGTGCCAGCGCTTCTGGAGAAGGCAATCAGCCCCAGCATTTT | CASASGEGNQPQHF
- | TRBJ2-2 | TRBD1 | TRBV7-3 | TGTGCCAGCAGCTTAACGAACCAGGGGGCGGAGACCGGGGAGCTGTTTTTT | CASSLTNQGAETGELFF
- | TRBJ1-3 | - | TRBV7-9 | TGTGCCAGCAGCCGAGATCGGACAGCTCAGGGCACCATATATTTT | CASSRDRTAQGTIYF
- | TRBJ1-2 | TRBD1 | TRBV7-7 | TGTGCCCTGGACAGGGCCCTCGGCTACACCTTC | CALDRALGYTF
- | TRBJ2-2 | TRBD1 | TRBV19 | TGTGCCAGTAGAAACGGACAGGTACGAAACACCGGGGAGCTGTTTTTT | CASRNGQVRNTGELFF
- | TRBJ2-5 | - | TRBV7-7 | TGTGCCAGCAGCTTAGCGGGACAAGTGGTAACCCAGTACTTC | CASSLAGQVVTQYF
- | TRBJ2-1 | TRBD2 | TRBV7-6 | TGTGCCAGCAGCTTATCATATAGCGGGACCTACAATGAGCAGTTCTTC | CASSLSYSGTYNEQFF
- | TRBJ2-5 | - | TRBV5-1 | TGCGCCAGCAGCTCGGGCCACCAAGAGACCCAGTACTTC | CASSSGHQETQYF
- | TRBJ1-4 | - | TRBV7-9 | TGTGCCAGCAGCGCCTGGGGTTTCAAGATGGTTAATGAAAAACTGTTTTTT | CASSAWGFKMVNEKLFF
- | TRBJ2-1 | - | TRBV13 | TGTGCCAGCAGGAGTATGCGGACGAGGGCTAGCAATGAGCAGTTCTTC | CASRSMRTRASNEQFF
- | TRBJ2-7 | TRBD1 | TRBV10-2 | TGCGCCAGCAGTCCAGGGGGCACCTACGAGCAGTACTTC | CASSPGGTYEQYF
- | TRBJ1-1 | - | TRBV28 | TGTGCCAGCAGTTTGTCGGGAAGTTGGGTTGAAGCTTTCTTT | CASSLSGSWVEAFF
- | TRBJ2-7 | TRBD2 | TRBV11-2 | TGTGCCAGCAGCCCGGGGAACTGGGGGGGAACCTACGAGCAGTACTTC | CASSPGNWGGTYEQYF
- | TRBJ2-7 | - | TRBV7-9 | TGTGCCAGCAGCTTACGAGCAGGGTGGGAATACGAGCAGTACTTC | CASSLRAGWEYEQYF
- | TRBJ2-7 | - | TRBV15 | TGTGCCACCAGCAGTCCCCCCCGTCCTTACGAGCAGTACTTC | CATSSPPRPYEQYF
- | TRBJ2-5 | TRBD1 | TRBV13 | TGTGCCAGCAGCTTCCAACAGGGGGCGGGCACCCAGTACTTC | CASSFQQGAGTQYF
- | TRBJ2-3 | TRBD2 | TRBV28 | TGTGCCAGCAGTTTCTCGGCGGGAGGGTTGGCAGATACGCAGTATTTT | CASSFSAGGLADTQYF
- | TRBJ2-5 | TRBD2 | TRBV4-1 | TGCGCCAGCAGCCAAGATAGGACCGGACTAGCCAACCAAGAGACCCAGTACTTC | CASSQDRTGLANQETQYF
once | TRBJ2-7 | TRBD2 | TRBV5-1 | TGCGCCAGCAGCTTAGCAGCGGGGAGCCCCGGGGAGCAGTACTTC | CASSLAAGSPGEQYF